The present T cell receptor beta chain was sequenced within a study of identifying expanded T cells in peripheral blood. General study findings and limits: Around 1.2 clones differed between technical replicates, versus about 16 and 19 over time.

Sequencing was performed with immunoSEQ multiplex PCR; in TCRdb, only in-frame clones are kept and a portion is missing. The data show fewer than 85,000 clones, 80% to 90% seen once. This clone came up a few times. The antigen is undetermined. J was trimmed by 5 bases and V by 5 bases; bases with no gene match: 2. The CDR3 loop spans 13 amino acids. The germline CDR1 and CDR2 sequences are SGHTA and FQGTGA. The sequenced sample was blood. This chain uses TRBV7-3 with TRBJ1-1, with 10 bases that match TRBD1. The TCR comes from a person between 18 and 75 years old in good health. The CDR3 protein is CASSKDRGTEAFF. CDR3 nucleotide sequence: TGTGCCAGCAGCAAGGACAGGGGGACTGAAGCTTTCTTT.